Shown below are 30 T cell receptor beta chains from a single sample sequenced in a study of identical twins. Using its own MiXCR run on the 5' RACE reads, TCRdb lists one record per CDR3 protein. The sample yields approximately 600,000 distinct CDR3 sequences, approximately 10% seen once. These data are also associated with another study on yellow fever vaccine responses in identical twins.

The sequenced material came from PBMCs. These receptors all come from a woman between 18 and 30 years old in good health.

In its sample, this clonotype was seen many times. The chain carries TRBV7-2 and TRBJ2-3; D not resolved. The CDR3 is 18 amino acids. The germline V gene encodes CDR1 SGHTA and CDR2 FQGNSA. V was cut by 0 bases and J by 1 base, with 17 bases left in between. CDR3: CASSLAPFSRSRTDTQYF. CDR3 coding DNA: TGTGCCAGCAGCTTAGCCCCCTTCTCCCGTTCACGCACAGATACGCAGTATTTT.

The chain combines TRBV5-6 with TRBJ1-2; 7 bases align to TRBD1. The V gene end was trimmed by 1 base and the J gene end by 3 bases; junction bases not matched to a gene: 3. This CDR3 has 14 amino acids. Germline V gives CDR1 SGHDT, CDR2 YYEEEE. As DNA, the CDR3 is TGTGCCAGCAGCTTGACAGGGGCGGACTATGGCTACACCTTC. Translating it yields CASSLTGADYGYTF.

This clonotype was recorded at least ten times. The chain employs TRBV7-9 and TRBJ1-4, with D hard to call. CDR3 length: 12 residues. The germline V gene encodes CDR1 SEHNR and CDR2 FQNEAQ (reference sequence). V lost 1 base and J lost 8, with 5 bases in between. The CDR3 DNA follows: TGTGCCAGCAGCTTAGTTTCGGAAAAACTGTTTTTT. Translation: CASSLVSEKLFF.

There are many counts of this clonotype. V gene TRBV7-2 combines with J gene TRBJ1-4; D remains unclear. Germline V gene data show CDR1 as SGHTA and CDR2 as FQGNSA. This CDR3 has 15 amino acids. Trimming stripped 1 base from V and 1 base from J, with 7 bases between. The CDR3 spells CASSLGIQTNEKLFF. The CDR3 coding sequence is TGTGCCAGCAGCTTAGGGATCCAAACTAATGAAAAACTGTTTTTT.

This clonotype was seen at least ten times. The V and J genes are TRBV5-1 and TRBJ2-1; D might be TRBD1 or TRBD2, each matching 5 bases. Per the germline V gene, CDR1 is SGHRS and CDR2 is YFSETQ. The CDR3 loop spans 13 amino acids. Trimming took 3 bases from V and 6 from J, leaving 10 bases between them. CDR3: CASSSGATNEQFF. CDR3 nucleotides: TGCGCCAGCAGCTCCGGGGCTACCAATGAGCAGTTCTTC.

The rearrangement joins TRBV6-1 to TRBJ1-5; unclear D gene. CDR3 size: 16 residues. V shed 5 bases and J shed 3 bases, with 17 bases lying between them. Looked up from germline, CDR1 is MNHNS and CDR2 is SASEGT. The CDR3 coding sequence is TGTGCCAGCAGTACCAGACGGGGAGGAATCAATCAGCCCCAGCATTTT. This sequence encodes CASSTRRGGINQPQHF.

With respect to this clonotype: At one end, the junction sequence differs from germline, possibly due to a read error. The chain joins TRBV20-1 to TRBJ2-1; D unresolved. CDR3 length equals 8 residues. Germline CDR1 and CDR2: DFQATT and SNEGSKA (reference sequence). CDR3 nucleotide sequence: TGCAGTGCTAGAGAGGAAGTCTTC. Encoded protein: CSAREEVF.

This clonotype came up many times. The chain couples TRBV9 to TRBJ2-5, with 9 bases aligning to TRBD1. The CDR3 runs 16 residues. Germline V gives CDR1 SGDLS, CDR2 YYNGEE. With V trimmed by 2 bases and J by 2 bases, 7 bases remained unmatched. The CDR3 loop reads CASSVGATGGQETQYF. The CDR3 region has the DNA TGTGCCAGCAGCGTTGGGGCGACAGGGGGACAAGAGACCCAGTACTTC.

This clonotype was counted ten times or more. The V and J genes are TRBV27 and TRBJ2-7; D uncertain. CDR1 MNHEY and CDR2 SMNVEV come from the germline V gene (reference sequence). CDR3 length: 14 residues. V lost 2 bases and J lost 1, with 9 bases in between. Here the CDR3 DNA reads TGTGCCAGCAGTTTAACCGGGCAGTCCTACGAGCAGTACTTC. Protein product: CASSLTGQSYEQYF.

This chain uses TRBV7-3 with TRBJ2-2; D not certain. V gave up 0 bases and J gave up 3 bases, with 5 bases separating them. Germline CDR1 reads SGHTA; CDR2 reads FQGTGA. CDR3 length equals 14 residues. The DNA for the CDR3 is TGTGCCAGCAGCTTAACGACCTACACCGGGGAGCTGTTTTTT. Translating gives CASSLTTYTGELFF.

This chain connects TRBV15 to TRBJ2-2; D could derive from TRBD1 or TRBD2 (5 bases each). This CDR3 has 15 amino acids. V was cut by 1 base and J by 2 bases, with 8 bases left in between. Germline V gene data show CDR1 as LNHNV and CDR2 as YYDKDF (reference sequence). CDR3 sequence (DNA): TGTGCCACCAGCAGAGCAGGGAGTAACACCGGGGAGCTGTTTTTT. Encoded protein: CATSRAGSNTGELFF. The full variable domain, rest sourced from reference TRBV15 and TRBJ2-2, is DAMVIQNPRYQVTQFGKPVTLSCSQTLNHNVMYWYQQKSSQAPKLLFHYYDKDFNNEADTPDNFQSRRPNTSFCFLDIRSPGLGDTAMYLCATSRAGSNTGELFFGEGSRLTVL.

The chain couples TRBV6-4 to TRBJ2-2; D is uncertain. The CDR3 has 13 residues. V lost 4 bases to trimming and J lost 7 bases, with 10 bases between them. Germline-derived CDR1 and CDR2 are MRHNA and SNTAGT. CDR3 sequence reads: CASSAQMGGELFF. The DNA of the CDR3 is TGTGCCAGCAGTGCCCAAATGGGCGGGGAGCTGTTTTTT.

The rearrangement joins TRBV12-3 or TRBV12-4 to TRBJ2-6, with a tentative D call TRBD1 (6 bases). The CDR3 spans 16 residues. The germline V and J ends were trimmed by 6 bases and 3 bases, with 15 bases remaining between them. The chain's CDR3 is CASSITGRRGANVLTF. DNA of the CDR3: TGTGCCAGCAGCATCACAGGGAGACGTGGGGCCAACGTCCTGACTTTC.

V is TRBV28 and J is TRBJ2-7, with 10 bases identical to TRBD2. Germline V gene lookup returns CDR1 MDHEN and CDR2 SYDVKM. The CDR3 sequence is 17 residues long. The ends lost 3 bases at V and 5 bases at J; junction bases unmatched: 13. CDR3 sequence reads: CASSLISALAGVHEQYF. In DNA form, the CDR3 reads TGTGCCAGCAGTTTGATCTCCGCCCTAGCGGGGGTCCACGAGCAGTACTTC.

This clonotype turned up a few times. The chain links TRBV28 to TRBJ2-5; 11 bases match TRBD1. The V gene's germline CDR1 is MDHEN and CDR2 SYDVKM. The CDR3 spans 17 residues. The V gene end was trimmed by 4 bases and the J gene end by 1 base; junction bases not matched to a gene: 8. CDR3 nucleotides: TGTGCCAGCAGTTCAGCGGGACAGGGGGGCCCCCAAGAGACCCAGTACTTC. Translation: CASSSAGQGGPQETQYF.

This clonotype was detected a few times. V gene TRBV4-2 combines with J gene TRBJ2-1, with a possible D match to TRBD2 (7 bases). Germline assignment: CDR1 LGHNA and CDR2 YNFKEQ. The length of the CDR3 is 22 residues. V lost 0 bases, J lost 3 bases, and 30 bases lay in between. The DNA of the CDR3 is TGTGCCAGCAGCCAAGACGTTGTCGTCGACGGGCGTGGGAGGGGGGACTACAATGAGCAGTTCTTC. It is translated as CASSQDVVVDGRGRGDYNEQFF.

This clonotype was counted only a few times. The V call is TRBV3-1, the J call TRBJ2-1, with 14 bases that match TRBD2. The CDR3 length is 18 residues. Germline V gene lookup returns CDR1 LGHDT and CDR2 YNNKEL (reference sequence). After removal of 0 bases from V and 7 bases from J, the junction contained 8 bases not matched to a gene. The CDR3 DNA is TGTGCCAGCAGCCAAGAGCTTCCGGGACTAGCGGGGGAAAATGAGCAGTTCTTC. It specifies CASSQELPGLAGENEQFF.

This clonotype has more than one count but fewer than ten. The gene calls are TRBV27 and TRBJ2-7; a weak D match, TRBD2 (5 bases). V was pared by 7 bases and J by 4 bases, with 17 bases between. Looked up from germline, CDR1 is MNHEY and CDR2 is SMNVEV (reference sequence). The CDR3 consists of 14 residues. CDR3 coding DNA: TGTGCCAGCAAAGTTTGGAGCGGCACTTACGAGCAGTACTTC. Translated, it gives CASKVWSGTYEQYF.

This clonotype was found a few times. The V and J genes are TRBV11-3 and TRBJ2-5; D remains unclear. Germline V gene sequence: CDR1 SGHNT, CDR2 YENEEA. Trimming stripped 4 bases from V and 0 bases from J, with 9 bases between. There are 14 residues in the CDR3. The DNA for the CDR3 is TGTGCCAGCAGCTCGCGGCAGGACCAAGAGACCCAGTACTTC. Protein product: CASSSRQDQETQYF.

The genes are TRBV10-3 and TRBJ1-1, with TRBD1 as a possible D gene (5 bases). Trimming removed 6 bases from V and 3 bases from J, with 14 bases in between. The CDR3 spans 14 residues. From germline, CDR1 is ENHRY and CDR2 SYGVKD. DNA of the CDR3: TGTGCCATCAGCCCCCTCGGAGGGGACACTGAAGCTTTCTTT. Translating it yields CAISPLGGDTEAFF.

This clonotype was picked up many times. The genes are TRBV6-5 and TRBJ1-1; D gene uncertain. The V gene lost 8 bases and the J gene lost 5 bases, with 15 bases spanning the gap. Germline lookup yields CDR1 MNHEY and CDR2 SVGAGI. The CDR3 extends over 13 amino acids. The CDR3 DNA sequence: TGTGCCAGCTCTTACAACATTAATACTGAAGCTTTCTTT. This sequence encodes CASSYNINTEAFF.

This clonotype was seen many times. DNA of the CDR3: TGTGCCAGCAGCTTGGAGGGGGCGAGAGAAAAACTGTTTTTT. Amino acids: CASSLEGAREKLFF. The V gene is TRBV7-2, the J gene TRBJ1-4; 7 bases line up with TRBD1. The germline V gene encodes CDR1 SGHTA and CDR2 FQGNSA. The V segment lost 3 bases and the J segment 8 bases; nucleotides outside the gene matches: 6. The CDR3 runs to 14 residues.

There are a few counts of this clonotype. The gene calls are TRBV2 and TRBJ2-1; D is possibly TRBD2 (6 bases). Germline CDR1 and CDR2: SNHLY and FYNNEI. Trimming stripped 0 bases from V and 3 bases from J, with 15 bases between. CDR3 length: 17 amino acids. This CDR3 reads CASSEASLAGSYNEQFF. The CDR3 DNA reads as TGTGCCAGCAGTGAAGCTTCCCTAGCCGGGAGCTACAATGAGCAGTTCTTC.

This clonotype was seen a handful of times. The chain uses TRBV4-1 and TRBJ2-5; D not resolved. The CDR3 contains 20 residues. The germline CDR1 and CDR2 sequences are MGHRA and YSYEKL. The V end was cut by 0 bases, the J end by 3 bases, with 26 bases between. The CDR3 nucleotides read TGCGCCAGCAGCCAAGATGGATCAGAGGCAGTCCTCCGACCCGAAGAGACCCAGTACTTC. Translating it yields CASSQDGSEAVLRPEETQYF.

Ten or more counts support this clonotype. The chain couples TRBV7-2 to TRBJ2-3; D is possibly TRBD2 (5 bases). Germline loops: CDR1 SGHTA, CDR2 FQGNSA. V was trimmed by 4 bases and J by 0 bases, leaving 11 bases between them. This CDR3 has 15 amino acids. The DNA for the CDR3 is TGTGCCAGCAGCTCCAGAGCGGCAAGCACAGATACGCAGTATTTT. As protein: CASSSRAASTDTQYF.

Ten or more counts support this clonotype. CDR3 protein: CASGPVRGPTYEQYF. In DNA, the CDR3 is TGTGCTAGTGGTCCCGTCCGGGGTCCTACCTACGAGCAGTACTTC. The chain links TRBV12-5 to TRBJ2-7; the D gene is possibly TRBD2 (5 bases). From germline, CDR1 is LGHNT and CDR2 FRNRAP. The CDR3 sequence is 15 residues long. Between the trimmed V and J ends, which lost 5 bases and 2 bases, there was a span of 16 bases.

The chain couples TRBV5-6 to TRBJ2-2; D is possibly TRBD1 (5 bases). This CDR3 contains 16 residues. Germline lookup yields CDR1 SGHDT and CDR2 YYEEEE. V gave up 2 bases and J gave up 1 base, with 12 bases separating them. CDR3 DNA: TGTGCCAGCAGCTTTCTGAATAGGGGGAACACCGGGGAGCTGTTTTTT. This gives the protein CASSFLNRGNTGELFF. The whole variable domain, filled in from reference TRBV5-6 and TRBJ2-2, reads DAGVTQSPTHLIKTRGQQVTLRCSPKSGHDTVSWYQQALGQGPQFIFQYYEEEERQRGNFPDRFSGHQFPNYSSELNVNALLLGDSALYLCASSFLNRGNTGELFFGEGSRLTVL.

The chain combines TRBV20-1 with TRBJ1-2; D remains ambiguous. Trimming removed 7 bases at V and 4 bases at J, with 16 bases between. This CDR3 is built from 13 residues. CDR1 DFQATT and CDR2 SNEGSKA come from the germline V gene (reference sequence). Here the CDR3 DNA reads TGCAGTGGTCCGACGGGAGAAGGCTATGGCTACACCTTC. Its translation: CSGPTGEGYGYTF.

This clonotype was counted many times. The chain has TRBV27 and TRBJ1-4, with D possibly matching TRBD1 (6 bases). Trimming left V 5 bases short and J 1 base short, with 11 bases between. Germline V gene lookup returns CDR1 MNHEY and CDR2 SMNVEV (reference sequence). The CDR3 sequence is 15 residues long. CDR3 protein: CASSTYRETNEKLFF. DNA of the CDR3: TGTGCCAGCAGTACCTACAGGGAAACTAATGAAAAACTGTTTTTT.

The chain combines TRBV27 with TRBJ2-1, with a possible D match to TRBD1 (6 bases). Between the trimmed V and J ends, which lost 6 bases and 9 bases, there was a span of 15 bases. CDR1 is MNHEY, CDR2 SMNVEV, per germline (reference sequence). CDR3 length equals 13 residues. The CDR3 nucleotides are TGTGCCAGCAGGGACAGTCTTCAGATTGAGCAGTTCTTC. Translating gives CASRDSLQIEQFF.